This T cell receptor (beta chain) comes out of a study of T cells in Graves' hyperthyroidism and ophthalmopathy (dated 2019 in TCRdb). About the full investigation: Peripheral blood was collected at initial diagnosis, before any treatment. To identify TCR V-J signatures that set the groups apart, the researchers used a discovery cohort of 100 patients, made up of approximately 43 with Graves' ophthalmopathy and approximately 57 with stable Graves' hyperthyroidism. Whether ophthalmopathy could be predicted prospectively was tested in an independent validation cohort made up of roughly 20 hyperthyroidism patients plus 17 patients who later progressed to ophthalmopathy. The 90 or so discovery patients were randomly split 7:3 into training and test sets. In addition, the study compared T-cell repertoires in thyroid tissue and in blood from five to seven Graves' hyperthyroidism patients. Following sampling, methimazole starting at 30 mg daily was given to hyperthyroidism patients, and high-dose intravenous methylprednisolone was given to ophthalmopathy patients. According to the paper, TCR Vbeta CDR3 sequencing was carried out on 135 peripheral blood samples, which came from over 40 ophthalmopathy, fewer than 80 hyperthyroidism and around 17 progressor patients. The investigation overall reported the following: In validation, the model predicted progression to ophthalmopathy with about 71% sensitivity and about 73% specificity, a median of 6.5 months before onset. A 13 V-J signature model separated ophthalmopathy from stable hyperthyroidism, with around 90% sensitivity and 81.08% specificity in cross-validation and 80%/75% in testing. Sample size was not statistically predetermined, and blinding of investigators to group allocation was not performed. Blood samples also contained most of the expanded thyroid clonotypes (frequency above 0.001), which suggests that blood repertoires may reflect thyroid immune responses.

In the ophthalmopathy patients, disease was moderately to severely active, with a Clinical Activity Score of 3 or more, a NOSPECS grade of 4 or more, and a duration of less than 3 months. Exclusion was applied to patients with uncontrolled infections, other autoimmune diseases, pregnancy or lactation. Clinical symptoms, serum thyroxine and TRAb, thyroid ultrasound, and orbital computed tomography formed the basis for the diagnoses. PBMCs were separated from over 9 ml of fresh peripheral blood using Ficoll-Paque density gradient centrifugation. Total RNA was extracted with Trizol reagent, and quality was checked on an Agilent 2100 Bioanalyzer. Looking up the germline V gene (reference sequence) yields CDR1 WNHNN and CDR2 SYGVQD. Measured from the cysteine to the phenylalanine, the CDR3 is 13 residues long. Only the CDR3 part of the read is kept: 39 bases, read in frame from the first base. V and J lose 3 bases and 6 bases, and a span of 9 bases separates them.

TCR beta CDR3 regions were amplified from RNA transcripts. For the first round of RT-PCR on the TCR CDR3, the HTBI primer set was used together with the Qiagen OneStep RT-PCR kit. The libraries were constructed in a second round of multiplex PCR and then size-selected and purified. Paired-end sequencing of the libraries was performed with 100 bp reads on an Illumina HiSeq2000. On the study's bioinformatics: SOAPnuke was used to process the raw data, throwing out any read that contained adapters or uncalled bases, had a mean Phred below 15, or lacked an exact constant-primer or identifier match. High-quality paired reads were merged using COPE v1.2.5, and each unique nucleotide sequence was defined as a clonotype. MiTCR v1.1 was used to align clonotypes to the IMGT TRBV, TRBD and TRBJ reference segments. The analysis included only V-J combinations with a frequency above 0.0001, which together covered more than 98% of the repertoires. A TCS score was defined as the ratio between F50 (clonal expansion) and ExV (chaos), using BLOSUM62-based TCRdist between CDR3 peptides within each V-J. Welch's t-statistics and random forest reduced roughly 500 V-J features to some 14, which were used in a naive Bayes classifier (R e1071). TCRdb cleaned the public reads at Q25 with fastp, built clones with MiXCR and kept in-frame beta chains. All rows with the same CDR3 protein become a single entry with the most common DNA and genes. V and J calls and clone size were set by TCRdb, not the authors. This sample holds under 300,000 distinct CDR3 sequences; approximately 20% were observed only once. The ten largest account for around 65% of the sample.

This clonotype was counted between two and nine times. The specificity of this receptor is unknown. Per-base quality was not reported, and no clone a single base away is much larger than it. The specimen sequenced was blood. Recombination joined TRBV10-1 with TRBJ1-5, and perhaps TRBD1 as D gene, on 5 matching bases. The clonotype comes from a young man with Graves' ophthalmopathy. The base sequence is TGCGCCAGCAGTGACAGGGTTGGTCAGCCCCAGCATTTT. Translated, this is CASSDRVGQPQHF.